This TCR beta chain was obtained from a study of blood T cell repertoires in COVID-19. As for the study in general: Material from acute and convalescent COVID-19 was sourced from the United States, Italy and Spain. The cDNA or gDNA used as material had been derived from T cells, B-cell-depleted T cells, or PBMCs.

Methods used by the authors: Counts of nucleated cells, estimated from reference gene primer amplification, were obtained. Assay: immunoSEQ multiplex PCR; the TCRdb copy retains only in-frame clones and omits some. V and J calls plus clone size are reproduced from that table; the DNA served to infer D and trimming. Of approximately 150,000 clones listed, more than 80% are singletons. This CDR3 has 14 residues. V was trimmed by 6 bases and J by 3 bases, leaving 14 bases between them. CDR1 and CDR2 from the germline V gene are KGHSH and LQKENI. The sequenced sample was peripheral blood. The TCR comes from a human donor in a cohort sampled during active COVID-19. This chain links TRBV18 with TRBJ1-1; D is uncertain. The CDR3 protein is CASSRYLEDTEAFF. The CDR3 DNA reads TGTGCCAGCTCCCGATACCTAGAAGACACTGAAGCTTTCTTT.